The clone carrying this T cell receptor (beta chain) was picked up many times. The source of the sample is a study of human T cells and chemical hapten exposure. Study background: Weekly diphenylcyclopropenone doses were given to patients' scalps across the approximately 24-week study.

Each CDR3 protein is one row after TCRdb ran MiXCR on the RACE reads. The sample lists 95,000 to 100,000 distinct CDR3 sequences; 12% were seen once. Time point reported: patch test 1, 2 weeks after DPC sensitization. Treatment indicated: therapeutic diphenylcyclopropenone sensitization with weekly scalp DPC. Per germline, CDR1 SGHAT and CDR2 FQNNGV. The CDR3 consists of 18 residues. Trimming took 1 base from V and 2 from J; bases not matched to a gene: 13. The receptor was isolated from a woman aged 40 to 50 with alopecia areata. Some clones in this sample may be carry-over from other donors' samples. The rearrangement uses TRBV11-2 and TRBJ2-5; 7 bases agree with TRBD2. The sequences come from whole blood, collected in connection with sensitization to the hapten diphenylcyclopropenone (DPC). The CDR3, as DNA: TGTGCCAGCAGCTTAGGGGCCGCCTGGGAGCGGGGACAAGAGACCCAGTACTTC. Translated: CASSLGAAWERGQETQYF.